A single sample is the source of the 11 T cell receptor beta chains below, sequenced in a study of T cell repertoires in cytomegalovirus infection. TCRdb called the reads again in MiXCR, with one record for every CDR3 protein. Found here are fewer than 350,000 distinct CDR3 sequences, roughly a sixth of them singletons; the top ten hold more than 10%. Specimen: PBMCs. These receptors were obtained from a human donor in good health (CMV status not recorded). Some clones in this sample may be carry-over from other donors' samples.

The rearrangement joins TRBV20-1 to TRBJ2-1; D remains ambiguous. CDR3 size: 16 residues. V lost 4 bases and J lost 7, with 23 bases in between. Germline CDR1 is DFQATT and CDR2 is SNEGSKA (reference sequence). The CDR3 DNA reads TGCAGTGCTACTGGCAGACCCGTTGTTCGTACAAATGAGCAGTTCTTC. Translated, it gives CSATGRPVVRTNEQFF.

This clonotype was counted a few times. The chain is built from TRBV11-3 and TRBJ2-5, with D possibly TRBD1 on 6 matching bases. The germline V gene encodes CDR1 SGHNT and CDR2 YENEEA. The CDR3 loop spans 15 amino acids. V dropped 1 base and J dropped 5 bases, with 14 bases sitting between them. CDR3 sequence reads: CASSLGNRVMETQYF. CDR3 DNA: TGTGCCAGCAGCTTAGGTAACAGGGTCATGGAGACCCAGTACTTC.

The chain links TRBV28 to TRBJ2-3; D is undetermined. CDR1 and CDR2 (germline): MDHEN, SYDVKM. V lost 4 bases, J lost 9 bases, and 11 bases lay in between. This CDR3 comprises 12 residues. The CDR3 nucleotides are TGTGCCAGCAGTTCACAGCCCGGGACGCAGTATTTT. This codes for CASSSQPGTQYF.

This clonotype was recorded many times. This chain joins TRBV12-3 or TRBV12-4 and TRBJ2-3; D is possibly TRBD2 (5 bases). Trimming removed 6 bases at V and 5 bases at J, with 18 bases between. The CDR3 loop spans 15 amino acids. The CDR3 loop reads CASRALGGRGDTQYF. As DNA, the CDR3 is TGTGCCAGCAGGGCCCTTGGCGGTCGGGGAGATACGCAGTATTTT.

This chain uses TRBV3-1 with TRBJ1-1; no reliable D call. The V and J ends lost 1 base and 1 base respectively, with 7 bases between them. The CDR3 totals 14 residues. Germline values: CDR1 LGHDT, CDR2 YNNKEL (reference sequence). For the CDR3, the DNA is TGTGCCAGCAGCCAAGTTGCAGCGAACACTGAAGCTTTCTTT. Amino acids: CASSQVAANTEAFF.

This clonotype was counted many times. The V and J genes are TRBV18 and TRBJ2-1; maybe TRBD1 (6 bases). V was pared by 3 bases and J by 3 bases, with 24 bases between. Looked up from germline, CDR1 is KGHSH and CDR2 is LQKENI. CDR3 length: 19 residues. CDR3 amino acids: CASSPTHALSGTFYNEQFF. In DNA, the CDR3 is TGTGCCAGCTCACCTACACATGCCTTGTCCGGGACATTCTACAATGAGCAGTTCTTC.

The rearrangement uses TRBV4-2 and TRBJ2-1; TRBD2 matches 9 bases. The CDR3 consists of 16 residues. The ends lost 6 bases at V and 9 bases at J; junction bases unmatched: 15. The germline gives CDR1 LGHNA, CDR2 YNFKEQ. DNA for the CDR3: TGTGCCAGCAGATTACGCATGAGCGGGGGGTCGGCTGAGCAGTTCTTC. It translates to CASRLRMSGGSAEQFF.

The rearrangement links TRBV20-1 to TRBJ1-1; D is uncertain. Germline V CDR1 and CDR2: DFQATT, SNEGSKA (reference sequence). This CDR3 spans 11 amino acids. The germline V and J ends were trimmed by 6 bases and 5 bases, with 10 bases remaining between them. The CDR3, as DNA: TGCAGTGCGTCCAGGATTACTGAAGCTTTCTTT. This sequence encodes CSASRITEAFF.

This clonotype was recorded many times. V gene TRBV7-2 combines with J gene TRBJ1-6; 9 bases match TRBD1. This CDR3 is 15 amino acids long. The V and J ends lost 8 bases and 10 bases, in that order; junction bases with no gene match: 12. From germline, CDR1 is SGHTA and CDR2 FQGNSA. The CDR3 DNA follows: TGTGCCAGCTTCGACGGGACAGGGAAGCGGTCACCCCTCCACTTT. The encoded protein is CASFDGTGKRSPLHF.

In its sample, this clonotype was seen many times. The chain couples TRBV7-2 to TRBJ2-1, with D perhaps matching TRBD2 (6 bases). V dropped 5 bases and J dropped 2 bases, with 16 bases sitting between them. The germline V gene encodes CDR1 SGHTA and CDR2 FQGNSA. This CDR3 has 16 residues. This chain's CDR3 is CASSPTRDSAYNEQFF. The CDR3 bases are TGTGCCAGCAGCCCCACCCGGGACTCGGCCTACAATGAGCAGTTCTTC.

This clonotype showed up just a few times. The CDR3 nucleotides read TGTGCCATCAGTGATAGCGGGACTGAAGCTTTCTTT. It specifies CAISDSGTEAFF. V gene TRBV10-3 combines with J gene TRBJ1-1; no clear D gene. This CDR3 comprises 12 residues. The germline gives CDR1 ENHRY, CDR2 SYGVKD. V was shortened by 3 bases and J by 5 bases, with 7 bases between the two germline ends.